Reported below is one TCR beta chain. Its antigen remains unidentified. This CDR3 has 15 amino acids. V was cut by 1 base and J by 7 bases, with 11 bases left in between. Germline loops: CDR1 MNHEY, CDR2 SMNVEV (reference sequence). This sample stems from a study of shared clonotypes between healthy human individuals. Study context: The composition of the donors was two women and a few men aged 18 to 49. General study findings and limits: As a rule, naive subsets had a larger estimated richness than memory subsets. Read depth was anticipated to influence clonotype sharing among donors.

The input for sorted-subset replicate PCRs was around 210 ng DNA, 25,000 to 30,000 T cell genomes. Measured with immunoSEQ multiplex PCR; TCRdb has only the in-frame clones, and not every one. The table records some 2 million clones, 85% to 95% of them present only once. Material: naive CD4+ T cells sorted from blood. Subset denoted: CD45RA+ positively selected. V is TRBV27 and J is TRBJ1-6; the D gene is possibly TRBD1 (6 bases). The TCR comes from a man between 18 and 29 years old in good health. The CDR3 reads CASSLWGAANSPLHF. The CDR3 nucleotides are TGTGCCAGCAGTTTATGGGGGGCCGCGAATTCACCCCTCCACTTT.